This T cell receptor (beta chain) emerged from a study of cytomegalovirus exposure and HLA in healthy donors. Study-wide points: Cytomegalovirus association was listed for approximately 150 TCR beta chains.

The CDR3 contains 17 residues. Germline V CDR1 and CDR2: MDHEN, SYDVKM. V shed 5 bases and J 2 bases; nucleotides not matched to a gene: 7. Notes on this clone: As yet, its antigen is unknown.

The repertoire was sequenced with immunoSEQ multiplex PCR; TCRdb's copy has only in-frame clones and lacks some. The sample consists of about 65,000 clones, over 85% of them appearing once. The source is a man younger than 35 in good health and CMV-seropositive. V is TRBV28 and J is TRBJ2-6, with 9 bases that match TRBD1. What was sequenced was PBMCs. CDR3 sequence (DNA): TGTGCCAGCAGTACCTACAGGGGGCGTACTGGGGCCAACGTCCTGACTTTC. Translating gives CASSTYRGRTGANVLTF.